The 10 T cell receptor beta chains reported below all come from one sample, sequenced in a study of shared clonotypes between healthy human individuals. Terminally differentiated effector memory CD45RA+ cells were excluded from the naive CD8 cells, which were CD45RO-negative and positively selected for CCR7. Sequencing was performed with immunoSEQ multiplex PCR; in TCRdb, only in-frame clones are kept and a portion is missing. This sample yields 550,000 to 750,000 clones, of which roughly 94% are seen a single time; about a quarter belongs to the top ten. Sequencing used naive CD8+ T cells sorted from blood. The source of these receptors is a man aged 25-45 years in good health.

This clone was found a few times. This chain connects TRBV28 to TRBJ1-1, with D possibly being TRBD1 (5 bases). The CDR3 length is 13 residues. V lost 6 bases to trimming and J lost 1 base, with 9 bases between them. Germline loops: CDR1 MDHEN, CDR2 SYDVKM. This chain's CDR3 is CASRLTGNTEAFF. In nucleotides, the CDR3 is TGTGCCAGCAGGTTAACAGGGAACACTGAAGCTTTCTTT.

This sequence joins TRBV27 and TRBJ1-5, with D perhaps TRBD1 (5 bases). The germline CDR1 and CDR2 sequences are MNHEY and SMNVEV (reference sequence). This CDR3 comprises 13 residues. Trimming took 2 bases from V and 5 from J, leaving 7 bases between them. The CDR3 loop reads CASSLQGHQPQHF. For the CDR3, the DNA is TGTGCCAGCAGTTTACAGGGCCATCAGCCCCAGCATTTT.

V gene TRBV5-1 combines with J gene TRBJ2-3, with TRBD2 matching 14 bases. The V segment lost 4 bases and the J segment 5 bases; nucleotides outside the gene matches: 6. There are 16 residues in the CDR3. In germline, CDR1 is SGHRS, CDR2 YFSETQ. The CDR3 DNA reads TGCGCCAGCAGCCAGGGACTAGCGGGAGTTGGAGATACGCAGTATTTT. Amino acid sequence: CASSQGLAGVGDTQYF.

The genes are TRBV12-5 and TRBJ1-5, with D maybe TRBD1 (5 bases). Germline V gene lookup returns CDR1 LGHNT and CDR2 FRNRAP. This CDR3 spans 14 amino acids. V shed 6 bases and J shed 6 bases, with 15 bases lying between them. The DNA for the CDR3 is TGTGCTAGTGGCCCGGGACCTACCGGTCAGCCCCAGCATTTT. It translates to CASGPGPTGQPQHF.

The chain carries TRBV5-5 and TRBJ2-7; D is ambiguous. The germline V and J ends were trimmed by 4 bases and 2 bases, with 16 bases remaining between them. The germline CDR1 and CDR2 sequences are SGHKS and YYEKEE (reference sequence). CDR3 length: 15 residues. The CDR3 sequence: CASSPTTAFPYEQYF. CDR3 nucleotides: TGTGCCAGCAGCCCAACGACGGCCTTCCCCTACGAGCAGTACTTC.

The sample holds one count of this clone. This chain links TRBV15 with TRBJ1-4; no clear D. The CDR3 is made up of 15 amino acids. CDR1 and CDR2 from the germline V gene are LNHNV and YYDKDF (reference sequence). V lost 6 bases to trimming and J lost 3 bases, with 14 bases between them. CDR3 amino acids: CATRATVDANEKLFF. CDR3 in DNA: TGTGCCACCAGGGCAACTGTCGATGCTAATGAAAAACTGTTTTTT.

The CDR3 DNA reads as TGTGCCAGCAGTGGTACGGTCCAGGGGGACTACAATGAGCAGTTCTTC. Its translation is CASSGTVQGDYNEQFF. The chain couples TRBV2 to TRBJ2-1, with TRBD1 matching 7 bases. CDR1 is SNHLY and CDR2 is FYNNEI in the germline V gene. This CDR3 has 16 amino acids. Trimming cost V 4 bases and J 3 bases; bases outside gene matches: 9. The whole variable domain, filled in from reference TRBV2 and TRBJ2-1, reads EPEVTQTPSHQVTQMGQEVILRCVPISNHLYFYWYRQILGQKVEFLVSFYNNEISEKSEIFDDQFSVERPDGSNFTLKIRSTKLEDSAMYFCASSGTVQGDYNEQFFGPGTRLTVL.

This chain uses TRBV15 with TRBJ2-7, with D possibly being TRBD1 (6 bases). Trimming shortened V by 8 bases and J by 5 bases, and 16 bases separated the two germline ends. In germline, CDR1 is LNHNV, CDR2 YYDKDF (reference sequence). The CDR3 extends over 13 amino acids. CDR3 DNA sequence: TGTGCCACCTCGAACAGGGAAGTCCACGAGCAGTACTTC. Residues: CATSNREVHEQYF.

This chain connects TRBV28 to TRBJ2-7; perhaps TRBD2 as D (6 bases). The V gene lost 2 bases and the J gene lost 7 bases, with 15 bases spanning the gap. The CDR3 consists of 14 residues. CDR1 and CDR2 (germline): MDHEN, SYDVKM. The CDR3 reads CASSLPGLVWEQYF. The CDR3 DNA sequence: TGTGCCAGCAGTTTACCGGGACTCGTGTGGGAGCAGTACTTC.

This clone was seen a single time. CDR3 residues: CATQELRRTYEQYF. As DNA, the CDR3 is TGTGCCACCCAAGAACTGAGACGGACCTACGAGCAGTACTTC. This chain links TRBV7-2 with TRBJ2-7; D remains unclear. The CDR3 totals 14 residues. Germline CDR1 SGHTA, CDR2 FQGNSA. Trimming removed 10 bases at V and 2 bases at J, with 18 bases between.